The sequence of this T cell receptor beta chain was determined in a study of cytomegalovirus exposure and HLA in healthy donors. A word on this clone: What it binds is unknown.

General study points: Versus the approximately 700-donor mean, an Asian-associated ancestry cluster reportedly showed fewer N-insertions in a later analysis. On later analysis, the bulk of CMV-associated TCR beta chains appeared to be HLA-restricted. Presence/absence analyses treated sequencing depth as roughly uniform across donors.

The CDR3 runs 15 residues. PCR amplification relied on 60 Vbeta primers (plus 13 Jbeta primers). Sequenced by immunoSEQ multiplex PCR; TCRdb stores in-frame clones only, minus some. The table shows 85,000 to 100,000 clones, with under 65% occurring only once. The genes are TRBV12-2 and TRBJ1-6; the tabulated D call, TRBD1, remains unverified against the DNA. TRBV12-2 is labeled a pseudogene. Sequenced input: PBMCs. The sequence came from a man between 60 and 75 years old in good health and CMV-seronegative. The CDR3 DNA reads TGTGCAAGTCGCCCATTAGGGGACAGGGGTTCACCCCTCCACTTT. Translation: CASRPLGDRGSPLHF.